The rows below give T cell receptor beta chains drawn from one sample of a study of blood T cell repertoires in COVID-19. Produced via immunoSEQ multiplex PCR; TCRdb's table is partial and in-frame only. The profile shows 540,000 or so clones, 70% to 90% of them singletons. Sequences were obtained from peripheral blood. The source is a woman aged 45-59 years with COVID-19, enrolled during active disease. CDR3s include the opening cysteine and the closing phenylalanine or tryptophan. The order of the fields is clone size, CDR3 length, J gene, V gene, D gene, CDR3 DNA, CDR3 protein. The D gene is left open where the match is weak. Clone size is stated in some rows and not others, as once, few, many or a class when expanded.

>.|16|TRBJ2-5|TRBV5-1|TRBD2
TGCGCCAGCACCTTGGGACGGGGGGGCTACCAAGAGACCCAGTACTTC
CASTLGRGGYQETQYF
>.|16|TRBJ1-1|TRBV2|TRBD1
TGTGCCAGCAGCGGACGCGGAGGGGGCCGGAACACTGAAGCTTTCTTT
CASSGRGGGRNTEAFF
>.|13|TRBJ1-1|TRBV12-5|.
TGTGCTAGTGGTTTTAGTAGCGACACTGAAGCTTTCTTT
CASGFSSDTEAFF
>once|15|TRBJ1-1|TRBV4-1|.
TGCGCCAGCAGCCAAGGGTCGGGGGTCGCAACTGAAGCTTTCTTT
CASSQGSGVATEAFF
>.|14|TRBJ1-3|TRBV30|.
TGTGCCTGGAATGCCGGGAGCTCTGGAAACACCATATATTTT
CAWNAGSSGNTIYF
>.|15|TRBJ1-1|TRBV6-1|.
TGTGCCAGCAGTGAATGGAGCCGGGGGAACACTGAAGCTTTCTTT
CASSEWSRGNTEAFF
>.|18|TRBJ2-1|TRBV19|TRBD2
TGTGCCAGTAGTATAATGGGCCCCAGCGGGGGGGCTTACAATGAGCAGTTCTTC
CASSIMGPSGGAYNEQFF
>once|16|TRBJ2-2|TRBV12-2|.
TGTGCAAGTCGCTTAGCACAAGCGGGAAACACCGGGGAGCTGTTTTTT
CASRLAQAGNTGELFF
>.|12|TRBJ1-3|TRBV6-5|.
TGTGCCAGCAGTACAGCTGGAAACACCATATATTTT
CASSTAGNTIYF
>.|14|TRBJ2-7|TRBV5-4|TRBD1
TGTGCCAGCAGCCAGGACAGGGGAGCCTACGAGCAGTACTTC
CASSQDRGAYEQYF
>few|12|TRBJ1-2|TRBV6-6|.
TGTGCCAGCGGTGCGGCGGGCTATGGCTACACCTTC
CASGAAGYGYTF
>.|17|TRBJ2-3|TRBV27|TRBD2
TGTGCCAGCCGACGGAAAGGACTAGCGGGGAGCTCAGATACGCAGTATTTT
CASRRKGLAGSSDTQYF
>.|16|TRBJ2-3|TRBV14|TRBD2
TGTGCCAGCAGCGACCTAGCGGGGGGAAACACAGATACGCAGTATTTT
CASSDLAGGNTDTQYF
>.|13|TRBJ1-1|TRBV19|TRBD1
TGTGCCAGTAGTAGTACAGGGGAGACTGAAGCTTTCTTT
CASSSTGETEAFF
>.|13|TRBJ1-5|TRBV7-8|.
TGTGCCAGCAGAACTGGACAGAATCAGCCCCAGCATTTT
CASRTGQNQPQHF
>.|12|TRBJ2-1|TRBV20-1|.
TGCAGTGCTAGTGGCAGGGGCGCGGGGCAGTTCTTC
CSASGRGAGQFF
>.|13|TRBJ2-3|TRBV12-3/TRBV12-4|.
TGTGCCAGCAGTTTATTGGGCTCAGATACGCAGTATTTT
CASSLLGSDTQYF
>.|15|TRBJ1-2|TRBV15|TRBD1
TGTGCCACGTCGGATGACTCCCAGGGGGTTTTTGGCTACACCTTC
CATSDDSQGVFGYTF
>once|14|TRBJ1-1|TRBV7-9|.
TGTGCCAGCAGCTTCATAACCGGGACATTTGAAGCTTTCTTT
CASSFITGTFEAFF
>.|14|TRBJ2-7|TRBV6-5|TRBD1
TGTGCCAGCAGTTCGACAGGGCCTTCCTACGAGCAGTACTTC
CASSSTGPSYEQYF
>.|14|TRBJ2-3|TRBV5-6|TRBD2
TGTGCCAGCAGCTTGGAACTAGCGGGGGGCACGCAGTATTTT
CASSLELAGGTQYF
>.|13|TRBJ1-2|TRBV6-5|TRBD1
TGTGCCAGCAGCTATACAGGGGCGGGTGGCTACACCTTC
CASSYTGAGGYTF
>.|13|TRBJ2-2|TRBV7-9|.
TGTGCCAGCAGCTCTGGAGTGACCGGGGAGCTGTTTTTT
CASSSGVTGELFF
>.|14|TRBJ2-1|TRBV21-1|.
TGTGCCAGCAGCAAAGAGGGACAATACAATGAGCAGTTCTTC
CASSKEGQYNEQFF
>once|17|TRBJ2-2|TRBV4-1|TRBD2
TGCGCCAGCAGCGGGGGGACTAGACGGCGGCGGGGCGGGGAGCTGTTTTTT
CASSGGTRRRRGGELFF
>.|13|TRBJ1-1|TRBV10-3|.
TGTGCCATCAGTGATGTGGCAGACACTGAAGCTTTCTTT
CAISDVADTEAFF
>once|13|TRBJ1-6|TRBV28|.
TGTGCCAGCCGGGACACGAGTAATTCACCCCTCCACTTT
CASRDTSNSPLHF
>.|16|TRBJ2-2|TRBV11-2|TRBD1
TGTGCCAGCAGCTTCGACAGGGGAGTGAACACCGGGGAGCTGTTTTTT
CASSFDRGVNTGELFF
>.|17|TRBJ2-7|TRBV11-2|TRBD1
TGTGCCAGCAGCTTTATTGGCGGGACAGGCAGCTCCTACGAGCAGTACTTC
CASSFIGGTGSSYEQYF
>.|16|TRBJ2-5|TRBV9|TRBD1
TGTGCCAGCAGCGTAGGGACAGGGAGTTCCCAAGAGACCCAGTACTTC
CASSVGTGSSQETQYF
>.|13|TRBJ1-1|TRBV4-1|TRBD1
TGCGCCAGCAGCCAATTGGACAGGGGTGAAGCTTTCTTT
CASSQLDRGEAFF
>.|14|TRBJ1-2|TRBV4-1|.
TGCGCCAGCAGCCAAGTTTTAACTAACTATGGCTACACCTTC
CASSQVLTNYGYTF
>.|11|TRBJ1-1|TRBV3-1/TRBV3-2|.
TGTGCCAGCAGCCACGGACAAAGGGCTTTCTTT
CASSHGQRAFF
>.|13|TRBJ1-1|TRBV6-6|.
TGTGCCAGCAGTTACGCGAGGAGGACTGAAGCTTTCTTT
CASSYARRTEAFF
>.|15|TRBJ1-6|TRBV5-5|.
TGTGCCAGCAGCCCGCAGTTGGGCACTAATTCACCCCTCCACTTT
CASSPQLGTNSPLHF
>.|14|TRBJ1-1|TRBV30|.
TGTGCCTGGAGTGGTATTACGGGGTACACTGAAGCTTTCTTT
CAWSGITGYTEAFF
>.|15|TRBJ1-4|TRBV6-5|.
TGTGCCACGTCGGGCGGGGCCGGGGCTAATGAAAAACTGTTTTTT
CATSGGAGANEKLFF
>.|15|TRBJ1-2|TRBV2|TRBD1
TGTGCCAGCAGTGGTTGGGACAGGGTATGGGATGGCTACACCTTC
CASSGWDRVWDGYTF
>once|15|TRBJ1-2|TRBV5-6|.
TGTGCCAGCAGCTTGCAGACTAGGGCCAGAGAGGGCTACACCTTC
CASSLQTRAREGYTF
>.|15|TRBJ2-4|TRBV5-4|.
TGTGCCAGCAGCTTTGAAGGGGGAGCCAAAAACATTCAGTACTTC
CASSFEGGAKNIQYF
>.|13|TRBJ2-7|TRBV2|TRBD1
TGTGCCAGCAGAGGGACAGGGAGAATCGAGCAGTACTTC
CASRGTGRIEQYF
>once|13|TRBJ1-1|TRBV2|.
TGTGCCAGCGGGCGGGACCTTGGGACTGAAGCTTTCTTT
CASGRDLGTEAFF
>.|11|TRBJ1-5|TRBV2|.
TGTGCCAGCAGTGGAGGGCAGCCCCAGCATTTT
CASSGGQPQHF
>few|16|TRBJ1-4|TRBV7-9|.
TGTGCCAGCAGCCCCTCCCTTGGGACTGCGGGTGAAAAACTGTTTTTT
CASSPSLGTAGEKLFF
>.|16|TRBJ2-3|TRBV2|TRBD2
TGTGCCAGCAGTGACCAACGGGGGGGCCTCAGAGATACGCAGTATTTT
CASSDQRGGLRDTQYF
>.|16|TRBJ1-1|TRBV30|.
TGTGCCTGGAGTGATGGTAGGGGGGGCGCGAACACTGAAGCTTTCTTT
CAWSDGRGGANTEAFF
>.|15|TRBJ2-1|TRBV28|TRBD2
TGTGCCAGCAGTCCCTCCGGGACTAGCAGCAATGAGCAGTTCTTC
CASSPSGTSSNEQFF
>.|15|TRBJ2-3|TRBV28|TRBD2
TGTGCCAGCAGGAATAGCGGGGGGCCGCCAAATACGCAGTATTTT
CASRNSGGPPNTQYF
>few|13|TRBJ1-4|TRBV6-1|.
TGTGCCAGCAGTTTGGTCGGCGGAGAAAAACTGTTTTTT
CASSLVGGEKLFF
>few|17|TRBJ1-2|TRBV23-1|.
TGCGCCAGCAGTCAATCTGGTTCCTCGGGGTATGTGGATGGCTACACCTTC
CASSQSGSSGYVDGYTF